This T cell receptor beta chain was profiled in a study of cytomegalovirus exposure and HLA in healthy donors. General study points: Accounts indicate the classifier identified cytomegalovirus status with strong specificity and sensitivity.

60 Vbeta and 13 Jbeta primers were used in PCR. Sequencing was performed with immunoSEQ multiplex PCR; in TCRdb, only in-frame clones are kept and a portion is missing. The sample shows roughly 160,000 clones, roughly 80% of them seen only once. Note on this clone: Its antigen remains unidentified.

Sequencing was done on a sample of PBMCs. The receptor's source is a man aged 30-40 years in good health and CMV-seronegative.

The CDR3 protein is CASSLGLGVSGNTIYF. CDR3 nucleotides: TGTGCCAGCAGCTTAGGCCTCGGAGTCTCTGGAAACACCATATATTTT. This chain connects TRBV13 to TRBJ1-3; unclear D gene. CDR3 length: 16 amino acids. Per germline, CDR1 PRHDT and CDR2 FYEKMQ (reference sequence). The germline V and J ends were trimmed by 0 bases and 0 bases, with 9 bases remaining between them.